The rows below give T cell receptor beta chains drawn from one sample of a study of blood T cell repertoires in COVID-19. Some clones are missing from TCRdb's copy, which holds only in-frame ones; the method was immunoSEQ multiplex PCR. In the table there are approximately 240,000 clones, 80% to 90% of which are singletons. The sequencing input was peripheral blood. Source of these receptors: a man in his fifties who had recovered from COVID-19. CDR3s leave out the opening cysteine and the closing phenylalanine or tryptophan. The order of the fields is V gene, CDR3 length, CDR3 protein.

TRBV28,13,ASSLGQKLNYGYT
TRBV5-4,14,ASSLGSQGAINIQY
TRBV28,14,ASSSLTSRSYNEQF
TRBV5-1,13,ASSLGTGRSDTQY
TRBV10-1,13,ASSELAAPPHEQF
TRBV7-9,12,ASSSTGVNEKLF
TRBV28,14,ASSFGGRRVNTEAF
TRBV28,13,ASSLGQYSYNEQF
TRBV19,15,ASSMFRGGLAKNIQY
TRBV6-5,14,ASSLGGGSSTDTQY
TRBV19,12,ASSIQGLGNEQY
TRBV30,14,AWSVRTSGIHNEQF